This TCR beta chain was sequenced during a study of cytomegalovirus exposure and HLA in healthy donors. V gave up 6 bases and J gave up 11 bases; unmatched junction bases: 6. The germline V gene has CDR1 MDHEN and CDR2 SYDVKM. The CDR3 runs 12 residues. Use of 60 Vbeta and 13 Jbeta primers characterized the PCR. Produced via immunoSEQ multiplex PCR; TCRdb's table is partial and in-frame only. There are some 120,000 clones in the sample; about 8.6% occur only once, and 6% to 7.5% lies in the top ten. The sequencing input was PBMCs. This TCR was sampled from a woman in her thirties or forties in good health and CMV-seropositive. The gene calls are TRBV28 and TRBJ2-7, with 11 bases that match TRBD1. The CDR3, as DNA: TGTGCCAGCAGGCGACGGGACAGGGGGGAGTACTTC. It yields the protein CASRRRDRGEYF.